What follows is one T cell receptor (beta chain) and its context. This specimen comes from a study of T cells after somatic rescue of genetic block. The CDR3 length is 13 residues. Germline CDR1 SNHLY, CDR2 FYNNEI. The V and J ends lost 2 bases and 2 bases respectively, with 7 bases between them. This table comes from immunoSEQ multiplex PCR, and its TCRdb copy is limited to in-frame clones, with some not included. This sample carries over 95,000 clones, 75% to 95% of them seen once, and the ten largest clones take less than 1.5%. Sequencing was performed on peripheral blood mononuclear cells (PBMCs). The chain combines TRBV2 with TRBJ2-7, with D possibly being TRBD2 (6 bases). The sequence derives from a woman under 30. The CDR3 region has the DNA TGTGCCAGCAGTGAAATAGCGGCCTACGAGCAGTACTTC. Amino acid sequence: CASSEIAAYEQYF.